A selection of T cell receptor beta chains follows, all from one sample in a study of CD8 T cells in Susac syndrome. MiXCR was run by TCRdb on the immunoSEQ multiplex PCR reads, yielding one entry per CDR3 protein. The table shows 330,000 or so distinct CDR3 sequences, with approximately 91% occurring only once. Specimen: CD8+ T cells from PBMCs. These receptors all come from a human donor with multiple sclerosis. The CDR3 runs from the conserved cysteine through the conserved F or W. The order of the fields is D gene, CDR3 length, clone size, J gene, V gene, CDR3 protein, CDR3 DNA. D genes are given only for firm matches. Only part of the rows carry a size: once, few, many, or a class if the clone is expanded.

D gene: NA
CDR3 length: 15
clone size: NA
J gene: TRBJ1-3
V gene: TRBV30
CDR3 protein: CAWDSDGYSGNTIYF
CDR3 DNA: TGTGCCTGGGATTCGGACGGTTACTCTGGAAACACCATATATTTT

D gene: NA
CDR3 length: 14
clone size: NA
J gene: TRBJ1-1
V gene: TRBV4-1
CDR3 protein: CASSPLLGAAEAFF
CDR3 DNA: TGCGCCAGCAGCCCGTTATTAGGGGCAGCTGAAGCTTTCTTT

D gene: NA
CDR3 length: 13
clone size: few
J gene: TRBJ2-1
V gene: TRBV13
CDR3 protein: CASSYRRPTEQFF
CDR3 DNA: TGTGCCAGCAGCTATAGAAGGCCTACGGAGCAGTTCTTC

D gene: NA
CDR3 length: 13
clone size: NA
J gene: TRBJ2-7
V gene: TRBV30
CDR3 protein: CAWSVHGGYEQYF
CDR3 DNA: TGTGCCTGGAGTGTACATGGGGGATACGAGCAGTACTTC

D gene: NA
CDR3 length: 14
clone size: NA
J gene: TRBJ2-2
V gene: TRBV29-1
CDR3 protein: CSVSGLISTGELFF
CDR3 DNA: TGCAGCGTTTCAGGACTAATTTCCACCGGGGAGCTGTTTTTT

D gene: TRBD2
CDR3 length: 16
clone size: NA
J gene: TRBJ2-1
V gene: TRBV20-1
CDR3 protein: CSARDIEREVNNEQFF
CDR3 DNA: TGCAGTGCTAGAGATATCGAGCGGGAGGTCAACAATGAGCAGTTCTTC

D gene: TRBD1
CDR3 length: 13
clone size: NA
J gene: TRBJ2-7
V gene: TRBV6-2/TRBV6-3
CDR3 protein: CASSYDRAYEQYF
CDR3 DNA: TGTGCCAGCAGTTACGACAGGGCCTACGAGCAGTACTTC

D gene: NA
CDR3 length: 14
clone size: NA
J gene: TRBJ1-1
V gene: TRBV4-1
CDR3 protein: CASSRIWDTTEAFF
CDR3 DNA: TGCGCCAGCAGCCGGATTTGGGACACCACTGAAGCTTTCTTT

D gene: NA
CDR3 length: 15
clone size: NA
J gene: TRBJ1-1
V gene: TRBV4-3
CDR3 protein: CASSQVLPLSHEAFF
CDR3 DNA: TGCGCCAGCAGCCAAGTTCTTCCACTCTCCCATGAAGCTTTCTTT

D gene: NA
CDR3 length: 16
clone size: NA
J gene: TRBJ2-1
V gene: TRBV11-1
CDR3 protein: CASSYLTGFEYNEQFF
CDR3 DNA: TGTGCCAGCAGCTACCTTACGGGATTCGAATACAATGAGCAGTTCTTC

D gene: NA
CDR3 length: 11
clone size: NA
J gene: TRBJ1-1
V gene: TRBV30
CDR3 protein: CAWIVGTEAFF
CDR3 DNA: TGTGCCTGGATCGTAGGCACTGAAGCCTTCTTT

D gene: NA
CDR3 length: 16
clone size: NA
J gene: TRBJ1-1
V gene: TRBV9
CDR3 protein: CASSPPSAGTDTEAFF
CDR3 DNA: TGTGCCAGCAGCCCCCCGAGCGCAGGGACGGACACTGAAGCTTTCTTT

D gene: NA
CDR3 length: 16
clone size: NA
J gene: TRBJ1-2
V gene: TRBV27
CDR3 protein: CASKSRLSAYNYGYTF
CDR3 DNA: TGTGCCAGCAAGTCCCGCCTTTCCGCCTACAACTATGGCTACACCTTC

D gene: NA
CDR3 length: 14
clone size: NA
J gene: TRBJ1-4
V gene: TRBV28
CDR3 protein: CASSRVLGNEKLFF
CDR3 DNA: TGTGCCAGCAGCCGGGTCCTAGGCAATGAAAAACTGTTTTTT

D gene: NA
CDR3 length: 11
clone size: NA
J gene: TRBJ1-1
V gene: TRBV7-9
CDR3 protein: CASTRTSEAFF
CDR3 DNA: TGTGCCAGCACCCGGACGTCTGAAGCTTTCTTT

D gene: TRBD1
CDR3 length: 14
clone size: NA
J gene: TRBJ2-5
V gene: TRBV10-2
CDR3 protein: CASSESTGAETQYF
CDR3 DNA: TGCGCCAGCAGTGAGTCAACAGGGGCAGAGACCCAGTACTTC

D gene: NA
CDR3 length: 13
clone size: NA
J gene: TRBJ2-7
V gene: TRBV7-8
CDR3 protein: CASSLAQYYEQYF
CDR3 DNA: TGTGCCAGCAGCTTAGCTCAGTACTACGAGCAGTACTTC

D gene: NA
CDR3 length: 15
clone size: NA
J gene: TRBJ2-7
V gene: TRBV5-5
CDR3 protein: CASSLDYRSSYEQYF
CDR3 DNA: TGTGCCAGCAGCTTGGATTACAGGAGCTCCTACGAGCAGTACTTC

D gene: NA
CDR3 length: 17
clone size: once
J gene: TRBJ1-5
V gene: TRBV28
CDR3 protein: CASRPSPEGVGNQPQHF
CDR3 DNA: TGTGCCAGCAGACCCAGCCCAGAGGGGGTAGGCAATCAGCCCCAGCATTTT

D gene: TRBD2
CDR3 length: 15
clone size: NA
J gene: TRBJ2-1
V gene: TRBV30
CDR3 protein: CAWMGWAGDPLGQFF
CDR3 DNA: TGTGCCTGGATGGGTTGGGCGGGGGACCCCCTGGGGCAGTTCTTC

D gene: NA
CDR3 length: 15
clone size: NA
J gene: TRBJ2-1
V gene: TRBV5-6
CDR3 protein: CASSPFGGPYNEQFF
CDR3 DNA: TGTGCCAGCAGCCCCTTTGGGGGCCCCTACAATGAGCAGTTCTTC

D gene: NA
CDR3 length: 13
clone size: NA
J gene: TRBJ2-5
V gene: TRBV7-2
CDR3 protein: CASSFSNQETQYF
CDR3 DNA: TGTGCCAGCAGCTTTTCGAATCAAGAGACCCAGTACTTC

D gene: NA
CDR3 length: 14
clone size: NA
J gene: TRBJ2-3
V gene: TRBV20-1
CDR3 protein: CSALPQFFTDTQYF
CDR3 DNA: TGCAGTGCGCTCCCTCAGTTCTTCACAGATACGCAGTATTTT

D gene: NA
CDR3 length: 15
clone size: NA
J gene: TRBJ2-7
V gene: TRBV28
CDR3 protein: CASSLVRLANYEQYF
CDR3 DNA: TGTGCCAGCAGTTTAGTCCGGCTAGCGAATTACGAGCAGTACTTC

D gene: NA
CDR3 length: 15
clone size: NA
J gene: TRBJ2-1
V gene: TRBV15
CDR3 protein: CATSRDRGGNNEQFF
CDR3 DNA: TGTGCCACCAGCAGAGATAGGGGCGGCAACAATGAGCAGTTCTTC

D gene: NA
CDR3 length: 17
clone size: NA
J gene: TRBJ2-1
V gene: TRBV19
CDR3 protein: CASSSSEGRRSYNEQFF
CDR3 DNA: TGTGCCAGTAGTTCAAGTGAGGGGCGCCGCTCCTACAATGAGCAGTTCTTC

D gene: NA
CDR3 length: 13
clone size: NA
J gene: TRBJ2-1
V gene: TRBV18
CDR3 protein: CASSPPGGQKQFF
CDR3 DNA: TGTGCCAGCTCACCACCGGGGGGACAGAAGCAGTTCTTC

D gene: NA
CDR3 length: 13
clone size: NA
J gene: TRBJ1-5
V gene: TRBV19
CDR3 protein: CASSIDSLGPQHF
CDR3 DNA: TGTGCCAGTAGTATTGATAGTTTAGGGCCCCAGCATTTT

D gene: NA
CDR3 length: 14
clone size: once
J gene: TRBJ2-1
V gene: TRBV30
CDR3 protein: CAWSVGQGNNEQFF
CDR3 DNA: TGTGCCTGGAGTGTAGGGCAGGGGAACAATGAGCAGTTCTTC